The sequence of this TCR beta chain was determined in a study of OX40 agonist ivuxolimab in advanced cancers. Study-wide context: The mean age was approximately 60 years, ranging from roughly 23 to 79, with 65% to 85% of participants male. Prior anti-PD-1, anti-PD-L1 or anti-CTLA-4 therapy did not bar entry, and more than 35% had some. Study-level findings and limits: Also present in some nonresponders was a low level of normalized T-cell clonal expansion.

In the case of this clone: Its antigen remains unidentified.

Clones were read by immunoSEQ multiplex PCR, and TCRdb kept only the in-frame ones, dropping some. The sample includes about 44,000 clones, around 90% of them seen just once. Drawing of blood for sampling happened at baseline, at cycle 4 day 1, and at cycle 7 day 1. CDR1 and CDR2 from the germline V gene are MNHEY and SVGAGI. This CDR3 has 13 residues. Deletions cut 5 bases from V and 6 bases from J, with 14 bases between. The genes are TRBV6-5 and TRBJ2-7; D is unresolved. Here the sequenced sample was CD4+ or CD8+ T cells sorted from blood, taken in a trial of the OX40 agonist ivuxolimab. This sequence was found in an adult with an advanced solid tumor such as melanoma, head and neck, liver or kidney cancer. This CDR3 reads CASSAGGILEQYF. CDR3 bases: TGTGCCAGCAGTGCAGGCGGCATCCTCGAGCAGTACTTC.